The T cell receptor (beta chain) described here comes from a study of response to subunit inactivated influenza vaccine. General study findings and limits: Authors suggested that a seasonal influenza vaccination recruits few new T cells each time.

From the RT-PCR reads, TCRdb called clonotypes with MiXCR, one entry per CDR3 protein. Found here are 450,000 to 700,000 distinct CDR3 sequences, 14% of them singletons; the top ten hold 11%. CDR1 SGHAT and CDR2 FQNNGV come from the germline V gene. Trimming pared 0 bases from V and 3 bases from J, leaving 12 bases between. The CDR3 is 15 residues long. This clonotype occurred a few times. What it recognizes is unknown. The chain joins TRBV11-2 to TRBJ2-7, with D possibly matching TRBD1 (6 bases). The sequencing used PBMCs from blood, collected 11 to 12 days after vaccination. The sequence came from a man in his fifties or sixties who received an inactivated influenza vaccine. The chain's CDR3 is CASSLDYRVGYEQYF. The CDR3 DNA reads as TGTGCCAGCAGCTTAGATTACAGGGTTGGCTACGAGCAGTACTTC. The full variable domain, with the rest looked up from reference TRBV11-2 and TRBJ2-7, is EAGVAQSPRYKIIEKRQSVAFWCNPISGHATLYWYQQILGQGPKLLIQFQNNGVVDDSQLPKDRFSAERLKGVDSTLKIQPAKLEDSAVYLCASSLDYRVGYEQYFGPGTRLTVT.